The TCR beta chain described here comes from a study of cytomegalovirus exposure and HLA in healthy donors. Study as a whole: Under 85% of 398 genotyped donors fell in the Caucasian-associated ancestry cluster.

PCR employed 60 Vbeta and 13 Jbeta primers. The method was immunoSEQ multiplex PCR; TCRdb's version includes in-frame clones alone and lacks a portion of them. The repertoire holds 100,000 to 150,000 clones, with approximately 78% as singletons. Study results and limitations: It has been reported that TCR beta sequences accurately predicted the HLA-A and HLA-B alleles of most subjects. Earlier analysis yielded a pattern in which most TCR beta V segments were productive about 90% or about 30% of the time. Highest at DRB1 and lowest at HLA-C, TCR association rates differed among HLA loci in a later analysis.

Germline loops: CDR1 SGHTA, CDR2 FQGNSA. CDR3 size: 16 residues. The V and J ends lost 0 bases and 4 bases respectively, with 15 bases between them. A remark on this clone: The antigen is unknown.

The TCR comes from a man in his forties in good health and CMV-seronegative. The chain has TRBV7-2 and TRBJ1-2, with unresolved D. Sequenced material: PBMCs. CDR3 amino acids: CASSLAVNSVPYGYTF. CDR3 coding DNA: TGTGCCAGCAGCTTAGCGGTAAATTCGGTCCCCTATGGCTACACCTTC.